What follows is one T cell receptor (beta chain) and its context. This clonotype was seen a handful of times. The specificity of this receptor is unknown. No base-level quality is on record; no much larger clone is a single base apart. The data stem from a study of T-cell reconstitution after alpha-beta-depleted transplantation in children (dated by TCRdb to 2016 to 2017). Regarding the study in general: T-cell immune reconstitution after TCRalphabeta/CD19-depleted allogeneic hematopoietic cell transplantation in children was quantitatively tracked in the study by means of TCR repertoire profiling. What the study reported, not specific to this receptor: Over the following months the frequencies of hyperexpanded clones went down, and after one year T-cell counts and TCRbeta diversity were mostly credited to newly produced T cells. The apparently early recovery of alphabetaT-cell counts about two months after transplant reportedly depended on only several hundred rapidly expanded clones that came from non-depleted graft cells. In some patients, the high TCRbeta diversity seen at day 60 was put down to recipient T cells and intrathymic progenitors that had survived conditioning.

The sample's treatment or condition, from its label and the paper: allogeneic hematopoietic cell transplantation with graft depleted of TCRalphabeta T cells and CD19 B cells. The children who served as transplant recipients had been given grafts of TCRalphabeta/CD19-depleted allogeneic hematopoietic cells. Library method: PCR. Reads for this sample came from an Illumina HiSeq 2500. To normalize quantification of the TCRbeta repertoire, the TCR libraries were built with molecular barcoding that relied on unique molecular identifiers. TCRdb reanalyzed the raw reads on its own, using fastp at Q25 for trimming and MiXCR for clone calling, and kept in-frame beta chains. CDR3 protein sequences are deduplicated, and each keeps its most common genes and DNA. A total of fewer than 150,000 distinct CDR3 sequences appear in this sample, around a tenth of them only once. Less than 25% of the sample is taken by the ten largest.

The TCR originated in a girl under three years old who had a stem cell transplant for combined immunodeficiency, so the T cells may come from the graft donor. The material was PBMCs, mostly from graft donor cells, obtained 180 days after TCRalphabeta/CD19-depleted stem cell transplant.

The DNA is TGCGCCAGCAGCAGGGACAGGTACTCTGGGGCCAACGTCCTGACTTTC. Translation gives CASSRDRYSGANVLTF. The rearranged chain carries TRBV5-1 and TRBJ2-6; 8 bases in between match TRBD1. The germline V gene specifies SGHRS as CDR1 and YFSETQ as CDR2. The CDR3, cysteine through phenylalanine, is 16 amino acids long. Only the CDR3 region is kept as DNA, spanning 48 bases read in frame from base 1. Trimming accounts for 4 bases at V and 0 bases at J, while the number of junction bases matched to no gene is 3.